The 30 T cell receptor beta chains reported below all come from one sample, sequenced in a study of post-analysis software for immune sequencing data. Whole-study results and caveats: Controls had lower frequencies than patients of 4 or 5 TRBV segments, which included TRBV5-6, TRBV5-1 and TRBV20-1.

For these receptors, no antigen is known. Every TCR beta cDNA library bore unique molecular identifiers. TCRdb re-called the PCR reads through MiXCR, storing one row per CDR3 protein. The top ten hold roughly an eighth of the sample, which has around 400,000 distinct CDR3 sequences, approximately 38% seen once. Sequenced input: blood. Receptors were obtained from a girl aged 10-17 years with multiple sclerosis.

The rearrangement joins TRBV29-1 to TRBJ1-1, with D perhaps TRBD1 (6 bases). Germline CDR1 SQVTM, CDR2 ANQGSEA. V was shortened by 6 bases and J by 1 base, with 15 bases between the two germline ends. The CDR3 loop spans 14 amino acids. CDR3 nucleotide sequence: TGCAGCGTCCGGACAGATTGGGGGAACACTGAAGCTTTCTTT. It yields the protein CSVRTDWGNTEAFF.

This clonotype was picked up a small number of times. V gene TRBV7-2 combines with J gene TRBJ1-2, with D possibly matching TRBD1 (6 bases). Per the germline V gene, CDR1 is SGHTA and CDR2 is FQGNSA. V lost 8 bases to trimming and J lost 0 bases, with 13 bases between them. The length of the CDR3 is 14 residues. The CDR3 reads CASPPRQANYGYTF. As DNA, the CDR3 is TGTGCCAGCCCCCCCCGACAGGCTAACTATGGCTACACCTTC.

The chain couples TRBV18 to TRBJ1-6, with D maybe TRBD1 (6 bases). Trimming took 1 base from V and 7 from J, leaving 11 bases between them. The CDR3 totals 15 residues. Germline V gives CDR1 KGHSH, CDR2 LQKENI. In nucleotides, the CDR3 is TGTGCCAGCTCACCACGACAGGAGCCAAATTCACCCCTCCACTTT. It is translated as CASSPRQEPNSPLHF.

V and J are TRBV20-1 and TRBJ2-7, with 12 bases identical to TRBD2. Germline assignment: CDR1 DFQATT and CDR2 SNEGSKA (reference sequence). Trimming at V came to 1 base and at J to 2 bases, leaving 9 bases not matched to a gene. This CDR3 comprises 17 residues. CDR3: CSARGPATSGSPYEQYF. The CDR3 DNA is TGCAGTGCTAGAGGCCCCGCGACTAGCGGGAGCCCCTACGAGCAGTACTTC.

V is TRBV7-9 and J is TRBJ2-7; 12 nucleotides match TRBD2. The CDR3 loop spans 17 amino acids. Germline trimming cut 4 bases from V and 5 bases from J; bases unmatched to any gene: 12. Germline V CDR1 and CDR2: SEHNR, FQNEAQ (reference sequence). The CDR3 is CASSSPRASGGAHEQYF. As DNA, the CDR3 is TGTGCCAGCAGCTCCCCCCGGGCTAGCGGGGGGGCCCACGAGCAGTACTTC.

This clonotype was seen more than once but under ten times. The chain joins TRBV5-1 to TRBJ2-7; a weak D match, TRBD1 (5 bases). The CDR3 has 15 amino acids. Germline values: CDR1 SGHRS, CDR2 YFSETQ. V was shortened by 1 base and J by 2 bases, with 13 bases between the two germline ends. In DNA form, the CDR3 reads TGCGCCAGCAGCTTGTTTATGGGGCGGACCTACGAGCAGTACTTC. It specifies CASSLFMGRTYEQYF.

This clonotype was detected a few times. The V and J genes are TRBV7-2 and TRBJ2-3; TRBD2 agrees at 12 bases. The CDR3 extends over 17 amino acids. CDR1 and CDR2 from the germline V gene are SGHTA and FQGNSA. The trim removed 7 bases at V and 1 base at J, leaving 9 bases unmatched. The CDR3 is CASKLAGGPPRTDTQYF. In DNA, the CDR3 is TGTGCCAGCAAACTAGCGGGGGGACCCCCTCGCACAGATACGCAGTATTTT.

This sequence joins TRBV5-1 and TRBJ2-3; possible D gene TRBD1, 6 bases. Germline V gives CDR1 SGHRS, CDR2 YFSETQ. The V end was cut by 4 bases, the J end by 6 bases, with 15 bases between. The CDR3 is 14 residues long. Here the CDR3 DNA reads TGCGCCAGCAGCCCCGGACAGCTTTTGGATACGCAGTATTTT. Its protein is CASSPGQLLDTQYF. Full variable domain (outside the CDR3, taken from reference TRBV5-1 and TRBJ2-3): KAGVTQTPRYLIKTRGQQVTLSCSPISGHRSVSWYQQTPGQGLQFLFEYFSETQRNKGNFPGRFSGRQFSNSRSEMNVSTLELGDSALYLCASSPGQLLDTQYFGPGTRLTVL.

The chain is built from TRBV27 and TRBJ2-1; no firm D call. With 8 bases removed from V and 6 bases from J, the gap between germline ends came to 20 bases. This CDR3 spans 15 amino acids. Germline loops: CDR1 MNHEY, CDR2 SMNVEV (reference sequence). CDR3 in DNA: TGTGCCAGCCAGGCCTCCCCCTTTATCACCAATGAGCAGTTCTTC. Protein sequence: CASQASPFITNEQFF.

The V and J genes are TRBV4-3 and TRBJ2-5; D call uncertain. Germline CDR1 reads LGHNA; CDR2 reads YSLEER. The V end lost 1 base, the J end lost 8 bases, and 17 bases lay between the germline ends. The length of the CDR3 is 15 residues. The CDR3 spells CASSQALLVASTQYF. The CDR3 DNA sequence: TGCGCCAGCAGCCAAGCTCTCCTAGTGGCTTCAACCCAGTACTTC.

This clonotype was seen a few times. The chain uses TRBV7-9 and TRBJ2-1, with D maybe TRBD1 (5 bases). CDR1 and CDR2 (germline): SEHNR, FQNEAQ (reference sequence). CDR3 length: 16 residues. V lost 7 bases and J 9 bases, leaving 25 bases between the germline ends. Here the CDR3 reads CASTFQGVISDGEQFF. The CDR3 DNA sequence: TGTGCCAGCACCTTTCAGGGTGTCATCTCCGACGGTGAGCAGTTCTTC.

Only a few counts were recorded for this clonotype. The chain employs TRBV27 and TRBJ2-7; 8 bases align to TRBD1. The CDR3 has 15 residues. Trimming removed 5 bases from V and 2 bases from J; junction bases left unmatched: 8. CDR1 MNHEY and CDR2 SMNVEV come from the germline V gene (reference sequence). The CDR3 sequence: CASSTGGPLPYEQYF. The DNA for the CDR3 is TGTGCCAGCAGTACAGGGGGTCCTCTTCCCTACGAGCAGTACTTC.

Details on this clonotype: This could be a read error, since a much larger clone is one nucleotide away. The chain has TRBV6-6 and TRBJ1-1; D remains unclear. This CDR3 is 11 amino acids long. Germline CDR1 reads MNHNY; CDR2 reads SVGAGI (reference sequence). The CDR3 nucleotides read TGTGCCAGCAGGGGGAACACTAAAGCTTTCTTT. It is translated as CASRGNTKAFF.

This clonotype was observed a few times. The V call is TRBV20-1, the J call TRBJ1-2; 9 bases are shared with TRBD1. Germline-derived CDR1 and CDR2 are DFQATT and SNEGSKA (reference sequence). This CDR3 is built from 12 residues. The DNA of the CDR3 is TGCAGCGTACAGGGGGCATTGGGGGGCTACACCTTC. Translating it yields CSVQGALGGYTF.

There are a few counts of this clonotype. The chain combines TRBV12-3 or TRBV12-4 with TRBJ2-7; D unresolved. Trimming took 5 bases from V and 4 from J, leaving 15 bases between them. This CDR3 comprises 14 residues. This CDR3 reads CASSLSSNKYEQYF. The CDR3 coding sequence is TGTGCCAGCAGTCTCTCCTCCAATAAATACGAGCAGTACTTC.

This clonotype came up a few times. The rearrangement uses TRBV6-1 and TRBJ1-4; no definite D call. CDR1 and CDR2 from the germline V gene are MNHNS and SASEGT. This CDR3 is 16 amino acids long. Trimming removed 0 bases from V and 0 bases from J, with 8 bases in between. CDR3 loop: CASSEARASTNEKLFF. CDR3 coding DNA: TGTGCCAGCAGTGAAGCCCGGGCCTCAACTAATGAAAAACTGTTTTTT.

The CDR3 here is CASSYRGTNTEAFF. As DNA, the CDR3 is TGTGCCAGCAGTTACCGGGGGACCAACACTGAAGCTTTCTTT. The chain carries TRBV6-6 and TRBJ1-1; D might be TRBD1 (5 bases). CDR1 is MNHNY, CDR2 SVGAGI, per germline (reference sequence). CDR3 size: 14 residues. The germline V and J ends were trimmed by 2 bases and 2 bases, with 9 bases remaining between them.

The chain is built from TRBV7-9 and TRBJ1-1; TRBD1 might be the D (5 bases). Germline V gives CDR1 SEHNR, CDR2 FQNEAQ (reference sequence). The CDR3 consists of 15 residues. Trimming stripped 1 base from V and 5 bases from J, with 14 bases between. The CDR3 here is CASSLEGPPGTEAFF. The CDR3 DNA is TGTGCCAGCAGCTTAGAGGGACCCCCGGGGACTGAAGCTTTCTTT.

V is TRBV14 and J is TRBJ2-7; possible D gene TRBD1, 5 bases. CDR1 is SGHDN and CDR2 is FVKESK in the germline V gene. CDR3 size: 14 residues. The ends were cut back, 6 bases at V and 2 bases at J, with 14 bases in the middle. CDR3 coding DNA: TGTGCCAGCAGTCTAAGGGCCAGGGCCTACGAGCAGTACTTC. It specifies CASSLRARAYEQYF.

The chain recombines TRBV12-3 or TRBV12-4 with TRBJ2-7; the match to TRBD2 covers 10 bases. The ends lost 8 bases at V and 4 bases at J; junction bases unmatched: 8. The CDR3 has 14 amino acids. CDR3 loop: CASGISGGPYEQYF. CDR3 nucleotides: TGTGCCAGCGGTATTAGCGGGGGGCCTTACGAGCAGTACTTC.

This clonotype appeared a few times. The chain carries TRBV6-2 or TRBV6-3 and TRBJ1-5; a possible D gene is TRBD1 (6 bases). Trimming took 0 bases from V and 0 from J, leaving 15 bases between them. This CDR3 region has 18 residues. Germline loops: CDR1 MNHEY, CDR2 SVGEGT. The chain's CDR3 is CASSYSWYGQPSNQPQHF. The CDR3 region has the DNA TGTGCCAGCAGTTACTCGTGGTATGGACAGCCTAGCAATCAGCCCCAGCATTTT.

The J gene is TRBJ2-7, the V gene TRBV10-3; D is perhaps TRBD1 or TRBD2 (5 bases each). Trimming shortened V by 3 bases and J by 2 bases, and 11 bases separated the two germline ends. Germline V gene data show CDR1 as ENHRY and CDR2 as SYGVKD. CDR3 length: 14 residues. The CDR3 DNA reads TGTGCCATCAGTGAAAGGGACGCTGCCTACGAGCAGTACTTC. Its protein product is CAISERDAAYEQYF.

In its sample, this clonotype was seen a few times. The CDR3 spells CASSAHSPGAEQYF. DNA of the CDR3: TGTGCCAGCAGCGCCCATAGCCCCGGGGCCGAGCAGTACTTC. This chain links TRBV7-3 with TRBJ2-7, with D possibly called TRBD1 or TRBD2 (5 bases each). Germline CDR1 reads SGHTA; CDR2 reads FQGTGA. The V and J ends lost 5 bases and 6 bases respectively, with 17 bases between them. The CDR3 extends over 14 amino acids.

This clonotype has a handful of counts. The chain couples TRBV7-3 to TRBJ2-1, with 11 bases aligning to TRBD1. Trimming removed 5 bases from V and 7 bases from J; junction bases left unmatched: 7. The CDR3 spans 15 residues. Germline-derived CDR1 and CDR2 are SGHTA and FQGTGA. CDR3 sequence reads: CASSPTGTGGNEQFF. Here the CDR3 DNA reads TGTGCCAGCAGCCCAACCGGGACAGGGGGGAATGAGCAGTTCTTC.

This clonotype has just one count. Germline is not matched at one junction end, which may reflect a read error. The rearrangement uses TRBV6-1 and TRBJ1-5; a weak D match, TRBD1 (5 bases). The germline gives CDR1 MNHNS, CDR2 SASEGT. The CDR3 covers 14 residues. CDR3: CASSEGAGNQPQHF. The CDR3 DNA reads TGCGCCAGCAGTGAAGGGGCGGGCAATCAGCCCCAGCATTTT.

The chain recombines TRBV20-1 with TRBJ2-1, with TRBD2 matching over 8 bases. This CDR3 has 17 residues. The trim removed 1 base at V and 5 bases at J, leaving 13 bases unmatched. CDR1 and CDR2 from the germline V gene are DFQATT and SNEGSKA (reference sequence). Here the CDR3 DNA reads TGCAGTGCTAGAGGGTTCACGGGGGGGCTCTTCGACAATGAGCAGTTCTTC. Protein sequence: CSARGFTGGLFDNEQFF.

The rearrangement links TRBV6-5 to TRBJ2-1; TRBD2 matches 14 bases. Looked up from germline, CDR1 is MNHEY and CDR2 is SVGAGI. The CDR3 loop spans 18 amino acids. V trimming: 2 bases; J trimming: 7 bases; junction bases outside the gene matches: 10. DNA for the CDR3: TGTGCCAGCAGTTACGGGTTTAAGACTAGCGGGGGGGCAAATGAGCAGTTCTTC. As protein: CASSYGFKTSGGANEQFF.

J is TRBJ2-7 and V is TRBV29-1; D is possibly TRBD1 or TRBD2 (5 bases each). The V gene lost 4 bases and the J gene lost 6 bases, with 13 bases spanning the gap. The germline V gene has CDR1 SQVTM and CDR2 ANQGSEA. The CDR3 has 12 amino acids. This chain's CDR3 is CSVGRGPGEQYF. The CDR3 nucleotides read TGCAGCGTTGGTCGGGGACCGGGCGAGCAGTACTTC.

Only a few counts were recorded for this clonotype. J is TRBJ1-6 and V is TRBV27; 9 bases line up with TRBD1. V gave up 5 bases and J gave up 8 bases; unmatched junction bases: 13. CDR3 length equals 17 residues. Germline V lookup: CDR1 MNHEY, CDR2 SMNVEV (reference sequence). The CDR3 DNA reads TGTGCCAGCAGTACACAACCCGGGACAGGGTTTTATTCACCCCTCCACTTT. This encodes CASSTQPGTGFYSPLHF.

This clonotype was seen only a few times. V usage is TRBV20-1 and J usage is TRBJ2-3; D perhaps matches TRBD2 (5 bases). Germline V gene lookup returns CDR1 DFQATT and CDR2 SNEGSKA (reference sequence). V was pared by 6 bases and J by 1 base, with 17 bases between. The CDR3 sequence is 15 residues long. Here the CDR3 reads CSAEVGRIGTDTQYF. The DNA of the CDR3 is TGCAGTGCGGAGGTAGGAAGGATCGGCACAGATACGCAGTATTTT.